This T cell receptor beta chain was captured by sequencing in a study of T cells in Graves' hyperthyroidism and ophthalmopathy. The germline V gene has CDR1 ENHRY and CDR2 SYGVKD. The length of the CDR3 is 14 residues. V was cut by 10 bases and J by 4 bases, with 16 bases left in between. The TCR beta CDR3 regions underwent amplification using RNA transcripts as the source. HTBI primers were the set used in a first-round RT-PCR of the TCR CDR3. Each CDR3 protein gets one entry after TCRdb re-called the multiplex PCR reads with MiXCR. The sample records hundreds of thousands of distinct CDR3 sequences, around 45% being singletons.

This chain uses TRBV10-3 with TRBJ1-4; D perhaps matches TRBD1 (6 bases). Sequenced sample: peripheral blood or thyroid tissue (not recorded which). This TCR was recovered from a woman younger than 35 with Graves' hyperthyroidism. CDR3 coding DNA: TGTGCCAGCGCCCGGGGGGCGGGTAATGAAAAACTGTTTTTT. This encodes CASARGAGNEKLFF.